This T cell receptor (beta chain) was found in a study of cytomegalovirus exposure and HLA in healthy donors. Study as a whole: Samples from HLA-typed donors yielded about 80 million unique TCRs in an early data release.

Study-level results: Earlier analysis found most TCR beta V segments productive about 87% or about 30% of the time. Later work found that TCR association rates differed between HLA loci; DRB1 had the most and HLA-C the fewest.

Notes on this clone: Its antigen is not identified.

PCR was performed using 60 Vbeta and 13 Jbeta primers. TCRdb's copy holds only in-frame clones and misses some; the assay was immunoSEQ multiplex PCR. The sample has more than 140,000 clones; about 80% are singletons. This receptor was identified in a young man in good health and CMV-seropositive. Sequencing was performed on PBMCs.

The CDR3 nucleotides are TGTGCCATCAGAGATGGGGACAGGGCAGCCTACGAGCAGTACTTC. This codes for CAIRDGDRAAYEQYF. The chain employs TRBV10-3 and TRBJ2-7; 9 bases agree with TRBD1. CDR3 length equals 15 residues. The junction had 8 bases not matched to a gene; V was cut back by 6 bases and J by 2 bases. Per the germline V gene, CDR1 is ENHRY and CDR2 is SYGVKD.